This T cell receptor (beta chain) was sequenced in a study of blood T cell repertoires in COVID-19. Study in general: Whether acute or convalescent, the COVID-19 samples came from the United States, Italy and Spain. The cDNA or gDNA used as material had been derived from T cells, B-cell-depleted T cells, or PBMCs.

Germline V gives CDR1 LNHNV, CDR2 YYDKDF (reference sequence). The CDR3 runs to 15 residues. Trimming cost V 2 bases and J 5 bases; bases outside gene matches: 5. TCRdb's copy holds only in-frame clones and misses some; the assay was immunoSEQ multiplex PCR. The sample records 300,000 to 400,000 clones, around four fifths being singletons. The chain uses TRBV15 and TRBJ2-5, with 10 bases that match TRBD2. The sequencing sample was made of peripheral blood. The clonotype comes from a man aged 25-45 years with active or convalescent COVID-19. Written as DNA, the CDR3 is TGTGCCACCAGCAGAAACCTAGCGGGAGTGGAGACCCAGTACTTC. Translation gives CATSRNLAGVETQYF.